This T cell receptor beta chain was recovered during a study of Ad26.COV2.S vaccination and SARS-CoV-2 variants. Treatment reported: around 19 received Ad26.COV2.S at low or high dose, single or two shots; 5 received placebo; per-sample allocation not given. Collection of the samples took place on day 63 after the first injection of vaccine or placebo. It was an adult aged 18-55 years in Boston who was the donor. Using immunoSEQ multiplex PCR, the repertoire was profiled, and TCRdb retains in-frame clones only, with some absent. The sample contains some 350,000 clones, 80% to 90% of which appear only once. Overall study findings and caveats: There was a possibility that the TCR breadth and depth analyses underestimated total T cell responses. Researchers reported similar non-spike TCR breadth in vaccine and placebo recipients. The study found higher spike-specific TCR breadth in vaccine than placebo recipients.

A note on this clone: What it binds is not known.

Germline V lookup: CDR1 LGHNA, CDR2 YSLEER. CDR3 length: 13 amino acids. Trimming took off 1 base at V and 8 bases at J, with 8 bases between the two ends. The receptor's source is a person between 18 and 60 years old who received the Ad26.COV2.S COVID-19 vaccine or a placebo. The V and J genes are TRBV4-3 and TRBJ1-4; D not resolved. This sample comprised peripheral blood, obtained in a trial of Ad26.COV2.S vaccine versus placebo. The chain's CDR3 is CASSQVFGEKLFF. DNA for the CDR3: TGCGCCAGCAGCCAAGTATTCGGGGAAAAACTGTTTTTT.